This T cell receptor (beta chain) was profiled in a study of human T cells and chemical hapten exposure. Specified time point: patch test 3, about 24 weeks after DPC sensitization. Treatment of the sample: therapeutic diphenylcyclopropenone sensitization with weekly scalp DPC. Total RNA was extracted from unfractionated whole blood. Regarding this clonotype: Antigen specificity is unknown.

Study-level points and caveats: The number of TCRs over 1 in 1000 frequency stayed unchanged after DPC. The immune response of these alopecia patients might not match healthy individuals'. Compared to controls, expanded TCRs made significantly more large clusters of similar CDR3s.

TCRdb used MiXCR to reprocess the RACE reads, holding one entry per CDR3 protein. The table lists about 160,000 distinct CDR3 sequences, about 27% of them singletons, with 2.1% in the top ten. V was cut by 7 bases and J by 0 bases, with 20 bases left in between. This CDR3 is built from 17 residues. This clonotype originated in a woman aged 18-29 years with alopecia areata. Some clones in this sample may be carry-over from other donors' samples. Sequenced material: whole blood, taken in connection with sensitization to the hapten diphenylcyclopropenone (DPC). This chain links TRBV12-3 or TRBV12-4 with TRBJ2-3; possibly TRBD2 for D (6 bases). CDR3 protein: CASTHRGGTGSTDTQYF. The CDR3 DNA reads as TGTGCCAGCACCCACCGGGGAGGTACAGGTAGCACAGATACGCAGTATTTT.